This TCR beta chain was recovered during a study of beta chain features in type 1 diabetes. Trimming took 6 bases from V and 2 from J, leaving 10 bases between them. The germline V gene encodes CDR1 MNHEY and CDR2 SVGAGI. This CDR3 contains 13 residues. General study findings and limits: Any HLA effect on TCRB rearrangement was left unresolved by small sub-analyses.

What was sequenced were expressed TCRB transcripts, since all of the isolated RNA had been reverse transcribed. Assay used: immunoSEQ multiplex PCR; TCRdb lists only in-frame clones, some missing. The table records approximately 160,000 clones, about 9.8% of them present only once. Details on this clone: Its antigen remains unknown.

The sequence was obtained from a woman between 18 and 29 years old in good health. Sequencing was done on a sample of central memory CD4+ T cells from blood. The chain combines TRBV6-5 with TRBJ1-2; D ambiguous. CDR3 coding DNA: TGTGCCAGCAGCGCAGGAATAAACTATGGCTACACCTTC. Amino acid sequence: CASSAGINYGYTF.